This is a list of T cell receptor beta chains from one sample in a study of blood T cell repertoires in COVID-19. Sequenced by immunoSEQ multiplex PCR; TCRdb stores in-frame clones only, minus some. The sample includes 200,000 to 250,000 clones, around 84% of them seen just once. Material: peripheral blood. All receptors derive from a man aged 45-65 years who had recovered from COVID-19. Each CDR3 is given with its conserved first and last residue. A D gene is named only where the DNA matches it firmly. Only some rows state a clone size, as once, few, many or a class for expanded clones.

TRBJ2-7,TRBV11-2,TRBD1,NA,TGTGCCAGCAGCACCGACAGGGGAGGCTACGAGCAGTACTTC,CASSTDRGGYEQYF
TRBJ1-2,TRBV15,TRBD1,NA,TGTGCCACCAGCCCAGGGGGACTTAACTATGGCTACACCTTC,CATSPGGLNYGYTF
TRBJ2-2,TRBV14,TRBD2,NA,TGTGCCAGCAGCACCCACACTAGCGGACCAACCGGGGAGCTGTTTTTT,CASSTHTSGPTGELFF
TRBJ2-5,TRBV6-2/TRBV6-3,TRBD1,NA,TGTGCCAGCAGTTACCTACGGACAGGGAAGGAAGAGACCCAGTACTTC,CASSYLRTGKEETQYF
TRBJ1-2,TRBV19,TRBD1,NA,TGTGCCAGTAACCGGGACAGGGAAGTTAACTATGGCTACACCTTC,CASNRDREVNYGYTF
TRBJ1-2,TRBV28,TRBD1,NA,TGTGCCAGCAGTCCCCCCGGACAGGGGGCTCTTAGCTATGGCTACACCTTC,CASSPPGQGALSYGYTF
TRBJ1-2,TRBV19,NA,NA,TGTGCCAGTAATTCGGGGAGCTATGGCTACACCTTC,CASNSGSYGYTF
TRBJ1-1,TRBV3-1/TRBV3-2,NA,NA,TGTGCCAGCAGCCACTTGAACACTGAAGCTTTCTTT,CASSHLNTEAFF
TRBJ2-3,TRBV6-5,NA,NA,TGTGCCAGCAGTCAGAGCGCAGGGTTCACAGATACGCAGTATTTT,CASSQSAGFTDTQYF
TRBJ2-7,TRBV10-1,NA,few,TGCGCCAGCGGAAATTGGACAGCACCGTACGAGCAGTACTTC,CASGNWTAPYEQYF